These 29 T cell receptor beta chains were sequenced from one sample in a study of early T cells in non-severe SARS-CoV-2 infection (dated by TCRdb to the early 2020s). Libraries were built with 5' RACE. Sequencing was performed on a NextSeq 500. The public reads were quality trimmed at Q25 with fastp and then assembled into clones with MiXCR by TCRdb, keeping productive beta chains. Every CDR3 protein is listed once, alongside the most common genes and DNA of its rows. The sample contains roughly 66,000 distinct CDR3 sequences, approximately 8.3% of them found a single time. The top ten clonotypes cover approximately 3% of the sample. The sample taken for sequencing was whole blood. The receptor set was obtained from an adult who was a healthcare worker with PCR-confirmed SARS-CoV-2 infection or an uninfected control (not recorded which).

This clonotype has ten or more counts. V is TRBV12-3 or TRBV12-4 and J is TRBJ2-5; D gene uncertain. The CDR3 spans 15 residues. V gave up 2 bases and J gave up 1 base, with 11 bases separating them. CDR3 bases: TGTGCCAGCAGTTTATCGGGCAGCCTCCAAGAGACCCAGTACTTC. This encodes CASSLSGSLQETQYF.

This clonotype was picked up many times. The V call is TRBV20-1, the J call TRBJ1-1; 12 bases align to TRBD1. The CDR3 consists of 14 residues. The J segment lost 2 bases and the V segment lost 5 bases, leaving 3 bases of the junction unmatched. Looked up from germline, CDR1 is DFQATT and CDR2 is SNEGSKA (reference sequence). Written as DNA, the CDR3 is TGCAGTGCTTGGGACAGGGGGCGTAACACTGAAGCTTTCTTT. Translating gives CSAWDRGRNTEAFF.

This clonotype was recorded at least ten times. The J gene is TRBJ2-5, the V gene TRBV14; D gene unclear. The V gene's germline CDR1 is SGHDN and CDR2 FVKESK. There are 12 residues in the CDR3. The ends were cut back, 3 bases at V and 7 bases at J, with 9 bases in the middle. The CDR3 region has the DNA TGTGCCAGCAGCCAGAGGCGAGGGACCCAGTACTTC. It specifies CASSQRRGTQYF.

This clonotype has at least ten counts. This chain links TRBV7-3 with TRBJ2-6; the D gene is possibly TRBD1 (5 bases). With 3 bases removed from V and 0 bases from J, the gap between germline ends came to 12 bases. The CDR3 extends over 17 amino acids. CDR1 is SGHTA, CDR2 FQGTGA, per germline. CDR3 residues: CASSFTTASSGANVLTF. In DNA, the CDR3 is TGTGCCAGCAGCTTCACGACAGCGAGCTCTGGGGCCAACGTCCTGACTTTC.

The chain uses TRBV28 and TRBJ2-5; possible D gene TRBD2, 5 bases. The V end lost 5 bases, the J end lost 5 bases, and 12 bases lay between the germline ends. Germline V gene sequence: CDR1 MDHEN, CDR2 SYDVKM. The CDR3 sequence is 13 residues long. The DNA for the CDR3 is TGTGCCAGCAGTCGAGGGTCGTTGGAGACCCAGTACTTC. This encodes CASSRGSLETQYF.

This clonotype was seen ten or more times. The V call is TRBV20-1, the J call TRBJ2-7, with 10 bases aligning to TRBD2. From germline, CDR1 is DFQATT and CDR2 SNEGSKA (reference sequence). V lost 6 bases and J lost 2; bases outside the gene matches: 10. The CDR3 has 15 amino acids. CDR3 in DNA: TGCAGTGCCGTTCAGGGACTAGCGTTTGCCTACGAGCAGTACTTC. This codes for CSAVQGLAFAYEQYF.

This rearrangement joins TRBV20-1 to TRBJ2-7; D tentatively reads TRBD1 or TRBD2 (5 bases each). Trimming took off 3 bases at V and 5 bases at J, with 14 bases between the two ends. CDR1 and CDR2 (germline): DFQATT, SNEGSKA (reference sequence). The CDR3 has 13 amino acids. CDR3 residues: CSASRDLGHEQYF. In DNA, the CDR3 is TGCAGTGCTAGTCGGGACCTCGGGCACGAGCAGTACTTC.

This clonotype was observed many times. The V call is TRBV12-3 or TRBV12-4, the J call TRBJ2-1, with 11 positions matching TRBD2. After removal of 2 bases from V and 0 bases from J, the junction contained 12 bases not matched to a gene. The CDR3 has 20 amino acids. The CDR3 sequence is CASSLSSGLAVLSSYNEQFF. DNA of the CDR3: TGTGCCAGCAGTTTATCCTCGGGACTAGCGGTCCTCAGCTCCTACAATGAGCAGTTCTTC.

V is TRBV12-3 or TRBV12-4 and J is TRBJ2-7; TRBD1 agrees at 8 bases. V gave up 5 bases and J gave up 2 bases; unmatched junction bases: 5. This CDR3 comprises 14 residues. Here the CDR3 reads CASSTGTGPYEQYF. In nucleotides, the CDR3 is TGTGCCAGCAGTACCGGGACAGGACCCTACGAGCAGTACTTC.

The chain links TRBV20-1 to TRBJ2-5, with 11 positions matching TRBD2. Germline V gene data show CDR1 as DFQATT and CDR2 as SNEGSKA (reference sequence). Trimming took 2 bases from V and 5 from J; bases not matched to a gene: 13. The length of the CDR3 is 17 residues. CDR3 residues: CSARWASGRTDSETQYF. For the CDR3, the DNA is TGCAGTGCTAGATGGGCTAGCGGGAGGACCGACTCGGAGACCCAGTACTTC.

V and J are TRBV9 and TRBJ2-7; 9 nucleotides match TRBD2. The V gene's germline CDR1 is SGDLS and CDR2 YYNGEE. The J segment lost 0 bases and the V segment lost 0 bases, leaving 4 bases of the junction unmatched. The length of the CDR3 is 16 residues. The DNA for the CDR3 is TGTGCCAGCAGCGTAGCAGGGACTAGCAACTCCTACGAGCAGTACTTC. Amino acids: CASSVAGTSNSYEQYF.

This clonotype occurred many times. The J gene is TRBJ1-2, the V gene TRBV28; 10 positions match TRBD1. CDR1 is MDHEN and CDR2 is SYDVKM in the germline V gene. The J segment lost 5 bases and the V segment lost 7 bases, leaving 13 bases of the junction unmatched. The CDR3 is made up of 16 amino acids. The DNA for the CDR3 is TGTGCCAGCACCTCCGGGACAGGGGCCAGTGCTTATGGCTACACCTTC. This encodes CASTSGTGASAYGYTF.

This clonotype came up a few times. The rearrangement uses TRBV20-1 and TRBJ2-3; the match to TRBD2 covers 10 bases. V lost 5 bases, J lost 6 bases, and 11 bases stayed unmatched. This CDR3 is 15 amino acids long. Germline V gene data show CDR1 as DFQATT and CDR2 as SNEGSKA (reference sequence). DNA for the CDR3: TGCAGTGCTCCCAGGCCCCTAGCGGGAGACGATACGCAGTATTTT. Encoded protein: CSAPRPLAGDDTQYF.

This clonotype was picked up a small number of times. DNA of the CDR3: TGTGCCAGCAGCTTAGGGACTAGCGGGATAGGATTCACCGGGGAGCTGTTTTTT. Amino acids: CASSLGTSGIGFTGELFF. This chain uses TRBV7-2 with TRBJ2-2; TRBD2 matches at 12 bases. Germline CDR1 reads SGHTA; CDR2 reads FQGNSA. V trimming: 1 base; J trimming: 4 bases; junction bases outside the gene matches: 7. The CDR3 sequence is 18 residues long.

The sample holds a few counts of this clonotype. DNA for the CDR3: TGTGCCAGCAGCCATGCTGGACAGGGGAGTTCACCCCTCCACTTT. Translating it yields CASSHAGQGSSPLHF. V and J are TRBV7-6 and TRBJ1-6; 9 bases fit TRBD1. The CDR3 length is 15 residues. V was pared by 5 bases and J by 9 bases, with 8 bases of the junction left unmatched. The germline V gene encodes CDR1 SGHVS and CDR2 FNYEAQ.

In this sample, this clonotype turned up many times. The chain's CDR3 is CASSLNPGRQNTEAFF. The CDR3 nucleotides read TGTGCCAGCAGCTTAAATCCAGGGCGGCAGAACACTGAAGCTTTCTTT. The rearrangement joins TRBV7-3 to TRBJ1-1; a weak D match, TRBD1 (5 bases). The CDR3 loop spans 16 amino acids. Trimming cost V 1 base and J 1 base, with 13 bases left between them. Looked up from germline, CDR1 is SGHTA and CDR2 is FQGTGA.

This clonotype was found many times. At one end the junction does not follow the germline gene, possibly because of a read error. The V call is TRBV4-1, the J call TRBJ1-5, with a tentative D call TRBD1 (5 bases). The germline gives CDR1 MGHRA, CDR2 YSYEKL. This CDR3 contains 19 residues. The CDR3 spells CASSQDGLQALYSNQPQQF. The CDR3 bases are TGCGCCAGCAGCCAAGATGGTTTACAGGCTCTATATAGCAATCAGCCCCAGCAATTT.

This clonotype was found many times. This chain links TRBV6-4 with TRBJ2-1; TRBD2 might be the D (5 bases). Germline V gene sequence: CDR1 MRHNA, CDR2 SNTAGT. V was cut by 0 bases and J by 8 bases, with 14 bases left in between. This CDR3 region has 15 residues. CDR3 DNA sequence: TGTGCCAGCAGTGACTCGATAAAGGGAGCTGATGAGCAGTTCTTC. Translation: CASSDSIKGADEQFF.

At least ten counts were recorded for this clonotype. This sequence joins TRBV7-2 and TRBJ2-1, with D unresolved. CDR1 and CDR2 (germline): SGHTA, FQGNSA. This CDR3 comprises 13 residues. V was pared by 2 bases and J by 6 bases, with 8 bases between. The CDR3 region is CASSLTSINEQFF. The CDR3 bases are TGTGCCAGCAGCTTAACCTCCATCAATGAGCAGTTCTTC.

This chain connects TRBV29-1 to TRBJ2-1, with 12 bases aligning to TRBD1. This CDR3 is built from 12 residues. V gave up 1 base and J gave up 15 bases; unmatched junction bases: 4. Germline V gives CDR1 SQVTM, CDR2 ANQGSEA. CDR3 amino acids: CSVEAGTGGMFF. The CDR3 DNA follows: TGCAGCGTTGAAGCGGGGACAGGGGGCATGTTCTTC.

This clonotype was seen more than once but under ten times. V is TRBV5-1 and J is TRBJ2-3; D possibly corresponds to TRBD1 (5 bases). V was pared by 4 bases and J by 2 bases, with 20 bases between. The CDR3 is 17 amino acids. The V gene's germline CDR1 is SGHRS and CDR2 YFSETQ. The CDR3 nucleotides read TGCGCCAGCAGCCCCGATCCAGGGCTGGGGCCCACAGATACGCAGTATTTT. Translated: CASSPDPGLGPTDTQYF.

V is TRBV4-3 and J is TRBJ2-3; possibly TRBD2 for D (5 bases). Germline loops: CDR1 LGHNA, CDR2 YSLEER. This CDR3 is 14 amino acids long. V dropped 0 bases and J dropped 2 bases, with 6 bases sitting between them. As DNA, the CDR3 is TGCGCCAGCAGCCAAGACGACTACACAGATACGCAGTATTTT. It specifies CASSQDDYTDTQYF.

This clonotype has just a few counts. V and J are TRBV6-2 or TRBV6-3 and TRBJ2-7, with 9 bases lining up with TRBD2. The germline gives CDR1 MNHEY, CDR2 SVGEGT. Germline trimming cut 5 bases from V and 0 bases from J; bases unmatched to any gene: 5. The CDR3 sequence is 15 residues long. Here the CDR3 DNA reads TGTGCCAGCAGTACTAGCGGGCCCTTCTCCTACGAGCAGTACTTC. Translated: CASSTSGPFSYEQYF.

The chain is built from TRBV20-1 and TRBJ2-3; 8 nucleotides agree with TRBD2. CDR3 length: 15 residues. V gave up 6 bases and J gave up 2 bases; unmatched junction bases: 10. Germline V lookup: CDR1 DFQATT, CDR2 SNEGSKA (reference sequence). The CDR3 loop reads CSADSGKAYTDTQYF. CDR3 sequence (DNA): TGCAGTGCCGATAGCGGGAAGGCATACACAGATACGCAGTATTTT.

The rearrangement uses TRBV18 and TRBJ2-2, with D maybe TRBD2 (5 bases). CDR3 length: 15 amino acids. Germline values: CDR1 KGHSH, CDR2 LQKENI. V was shortened by 4 bases and J by 7 bases, with 16 bases between the two germline ends. CDR3 region: CASSRPSQGGGELFF. CDR3 in DNA: TGTGCCAGCTCACGGCCTAGCCAAGGAGGCGGGGAGCTGTTTTTT. Full variable domain (missing parts from reference TRBV18 and TRBJ2-2): NAGVMQNPRHLVRRRGQEARLRCSPMKGHSHVYWYRQLPEEGLKFMVYLQKENIIDESGMPKERFSAEFPKEGPSILRIQQVVRGDSAAYFCASSRPSQGGGELFFGEGSRLTVL.

The rearrangement joins TRBV12-3 or TRBV12-4 to TRBJ2-1; TRBD2 might be the D (6 bases). Trimming shortened V by 7 bases and J by 4 bases, and 23 bases separated the two germline ends. The CDR3 is 17 residues long. CDR3 protein: CASTDANRLRGYNEQFF. The CDR3 bases are TGTGCCAGCACCGACGCGAACAGGCTCCGGGGGTACAATGAGCAGTTCTTC.

This clonotype was counted ten times or more. The chain combines TRBV11-2 with TRBJ2-5; D is perhaps TRBD2 (5 bases). The V gene's germline CDR1 is SGHAT and CDR2 FQNNGV. The CDR3 is 13 amino acids. V dropped 5 bases and J dropped 1 base, with 8 bases sitting between them. The DNA of the CDR3 is TGTGCCAGCAGCGCGGGTAGCCAAGAGACCCAGTACTTC. It yields the protein CASSAGSQETQYF.

V usage is TRBV6-1 and J usage is TRBJ2-7; D unclear. V dropped 4 bases and J dropped 2 bases, with 15 bases sitting between them. Germline values: CDR1 MNHNS, CDR2 SASEGT. This CDR3 is built from 15 residues. The CDR3 nucleotides are TGTGCCAGCAGTGGGATAGGGCAGGTGCCCTACGAGCAGTACTTC. This encodes CASSGIGQVPYEQYF.

This clonotype was detected ten times or more. The CDR3 spells CASSSADQPQHF. As DNA, the CDR3 is TGTGCCAGCAGTTCAGCAGATCAGCCCCAGCATTTT. The chain combines TRBV12-3 or TRBV12-4 with TRBJ1-5, with no clear D. This CDR3 spans 12 amino acids. V lost 4 bases and J 5 bases, leaving 6 bases between the germline ends.